The source of this TCR beta chain is a study of cytomegalovirus exposure and HLA in healthy donors. Overall study results and limits: Per published reports, the classifier diagnosed cytomegalovirus status with high specificity and sensitivity. Looking again later, the authors saw that most CMV-associated TCR beta chains seemed HLA-restricted.

Remarks on this clone: As yet, its antigen is unknown.

13 Jbeta primers and 60 Vbeta primers were used for the PCR. The table came from immunoSEQ multiplex PCR; TCRdb's copy has only in-frame clones and leaves some out. The sample contains some 110,000 clones, around three quarters of which appear only once. The CDR3 totals 12 residues. The germline CDR1 and CDR2 sequences are MNHEY and SVGAGI. Trimming cost V 10 bases and J 3 bases, with 11 bases left between them. The chain links TRBV6-5 to TRBJ2-3; no clear D. The sequence was collected from a woman aged 18-29 years in good health and CMV-seropositive. The material sequenced was PBMCs. This CDR3 reads CATKTGTDTQYF. The CDR3 DNA reads TGTGCCACCAAAACCGGGACAGATACGCAGTATTTT.